This paragraph covers one TCR beta chain sequence. Antigen unknown. This specimen belongs to a study of cytomegalovirus exposure and HLA in healthy donors. This PCR relied on a set of 60 Vbeta primers and 13 Jbeta primers. TCRdb keeps only in-frame clones here, not all; method: immunoSEQ multiplex PCR. The repertoire table contains about 110,000 clones. CDR3 length equals 16 residues. Germline V lookup: CDR1 SGDLS, CDR2 YYNGEE. Trimming removed 0 bases from V and 0 bases from J, with 7 bases in between. Study-wide results and caveats: Segments of the TCR beta V type were, in most cases, productive about 90% or about 30% of the time in an earlier analysis. Researchers reported from a later analysis that most CMV-associated TCR beta chains appeared HLA-restricted. Cytomegalovirus association was listed for 164 TCR beta chains.

This rearrangement joins TRBV9 to TRBJ2-6, with unresolved D. The sequence was collected from a man aged 45 to 65 in good health and CMV-seronegative. The material sequenced was PBMCs. CDR3 sequence reads: CASSVARASGANVLTF. DNA for the CDR3: TGTGCCAGCAGCGTAGCGAGAGCCTCTGGGGCCAACGTCCTGACTTTC.